This T cell receptor (beta chain) was found in a study of vaccination and CD4 T cells after COVID-19. Study-level information: The convalescents included six males and four females, and among them two were Hispanic while seven were Caucasian. Each participant was administered two doses of a vaccine, which was either BNT162b2 or mRNA-1273. Control cultures received a CEFX pool, an HIV-1 Nef pool, or no peptide.

Stated treatment: approximately 11-day PBMC culture with coronavirus spike peptide pools or control peptides (ViraFEST assay). Sequenced with the Oncomine TCR Beta short-read assay was DNA taken from cultured CD4+ T cells. TCRdb re-called the PCR reads through MiXCR, storing one row per CDR3 protein. The top ten hold under 20% of the sample, which has fewer than 20,000 distinct CDR3 sequences, about 32% seen once. Deletions cut 8 bases from V and 7 bases from J, with 17 bases between. The length of the CDR3 is 14 residues. The V gene's germline CDR1 is SNHLY and CDR2 FYNNEI. This clonotype was seen more than once but under ten times. Its specificity is unknown.

The specimen was cultured CD4+ T cells from blood. The clonotype was recovered from a human donor with COVID-19. The chain recombines TRBV2 with TRBJ2-2; D could derive from TRBD1 or TRBD2 (5 bases each). The CDR3 reads CASVRAGSSGELFF. The CDR3 DNA is TGTGCCAGCGTTAGGGCAGGGAGTAGCGGGGAGCTGTTTTTT.